One and the same sample provided the 26 T cell receptor beta chains below, sequenced in a study of shared T cell receptors in the human thymus. Profiling relied on immunoSEQ multiplex PCR, and the TCRdb table lists in-frame clones only, not all of them. The sample has about 400,000 clones; 95% are singletons. The sample consisted of thymocytes. All receptors come from a human donor.

The V call is TRBV7-2, the J call TRBJ2-3; no reliable D call. This CDR3 contains 16 residues. Germline V lookup: CDR1 SGHTA, CDR2 FQGNSA. The V and J ends lost 4 bases and 0 bases respectively, with 14 bases between them. The CDR3 protein is CASSSPGKRSTDTQYF. CDR3 sequence (DNA): TGTGCCAGCAGCTCTCCGGGTAAGCGTAGCACAGATACGCAGTATTTT.

The chain employs TRBV27 and TRBJ1-2; tentatively, D is TRBD1 (6 bases). The germline V gene has CDR1 MNHEY and CDR2 SMNVEV (reference sequence). The V end lost 6 bases, the J end lost 4 bases, and 15 bases lay between the germline ends. The CDR3 is made up of 14 amino acids. This CDR3 reads CASRHPDSRYGYTF. The CDR3 DNA follows: TGTGCCAGCAGACATCCGGACAGTCGCTATGGCTACACCTTC.

The chain combines TRBV7-9 with TRBJ1-3; 12 bases line up with TRBD1. The CDR3 is made up of 19 amino acids. Trimming removed 1 base from V and 0 bases from J; junction bases left unmatched: 7. Germline V gene data show CDR1 as SEHNR and CDR2 as FQNEAQ (reference sequence). The CDR3 DNA reads TGTGCCAGCAGCTTAGAGGTCCCGGGACAGGGGGCCTCTGGAAACACCATATATTTT. It yields the protein CASSLEVPGQGASGNTIYF.

The gene calls are TRBV11-2 and TRBJ2-3; D is ambiguous. With 6 bases removed from V and 2 bases from J, the gap between germline ends came to 21 bases. This CDR3 is built from 17 residues. Germline lookup yields CDR1 SGHAT and CDR2 FQNNGV. As DNA, the CDR3 is TGTGCCAGCAGTCCGTCCACGGGCAAGGATATCACAGATACGCAGTATTTT. Its protein product is CASSPSTGKDITDTQYF. Complete variable domain (other parts from reference TRBV11-2 and TRBJ2-3): EAGVAQSPRYKIIEKRQSVAFWCNPISGHATLYWYQQILGQGPKLLIQFQNNGVVDDSQLPKDRFSAERLKGVDSTLKIQPAKLEDSAVYLCASSPSTGKDITDTQYFGPGTRLTVL.

The chain recombines TRBV2 with TRBJ1-5; D unresolved. V was shortened by 3 bases and J by 9 bases, with 12 bases between the two germline ends. CDR3 length: 13 residues. Germline CDR1 is SNHLY and CDR2 is FYNNEI. CDR3 sequence: CASSDATAGPQHF. DNA for the CDR3: TGTGCCAGCAGTGACGCAACGGCCGGGCCCCAGCATTTT.

This clone has a single count. The chain is built from TRBV7-9 and TRBJ1-4, with 9 bases lining up with TRBD1. With V trimmed by 1 base and J by 8 bases, 14 bases remained unmatched. The germline gives CDR1 SEHNR, CDR2 FQNEAQ (reference sequence). The CDR3 sequence is 18 residues long. The DNA of the CDR3 is TGTGCCAGCAGCTTAGGACGGGGCCCGGGACAGGGAAGGGAAAAACTGTTTTTT. This codes for CASSLGRGPGQGREKLFF. Full variable domain (remainder filled in from reference TRBV7-9 and TRBJ1-4): DTGVSQNPRHKITKRGQNVTFRCDPISEHNRLYWYRQTLGQGPEFLTYFQNEAQLEKSRLLSDRFSAERPKGSFSTLEIQRTEQGDSAMYLCASSLGRGPGQGREKLFFGSGTQLSVL.

The chain uses TRBV4-1 and TRBJ1-5; 9 bases are shared with TRBD1. Trimming cost V 0 bases and J 2 bases; bases outside gene matches: 11. Germline CDR1 and CDR2: MGHRA and YSYEKL. This CDR3 contains 19 residues. The CDR3 coding sequence is TGCGCCAGCAGCCAAGACCGTCCCGGGACAGGGATTCGCAATCAGCCCCAGCATTTT. This sequence encodes CASSQDRPGTGIRNQPQHF.

The V and J genes are TRBV28 and TRBJ2-7, with TRBD1 matching over 10 bases. Germline CDR1 is MDHEN and CDR2 is SYDVKM. The CDR3 extends over 13 amino acids. Germline trimming cut 6 bases from V and 6 bases from J; bases unmatched to any gene: 5. CDR3 region: CASSPRDRGEQYF. The CDR3 bases are TGTGCCAGCAGCCCCCGGGACAGGGGCGAGCAGTACTTC.

About this clone itself: One junction end does not reproduce the germline sequence, and a read error may be involved. This chain links TRBV30 with TRBJ2-7, with D possibly being TRBD2 (6 bases). CDR1 is GTSNPN and CDR2 is SVGIG in the germline V gene (reference sequence). This CDR3 is 12 amino acids long. CDR3: CACVSGSYGQYF. The CDR3 DNA sequence: TGTGCCTGCGTTAGCGGCTCCTACGGGCAGTACTTC.

The J gene is TRBJ1-1, the V gene TRBV19; D gene uncertain. Germline V gene sequence: CDR1 LNHDA, CDR2 SQIVND (reference sequence). The V end was cut by 7 bases, the J end by 1 base, with 19 bases between. The CDR3 extends over 16 amino acids. CDR3 in DNA: TGTGCCAGTAATCCGGAAAAATCAGAATGGAACACTGAAGCTTTCTTT. It is translated as CASNPEKSEWNTEAFF. The complete variable domain, with remaining parts taken from reference TRBV19 and TRBJ1-1, reads DGGITQSPKYLFRKEGQNVTLSCEQNLNHDAMYWYRQDPGQGLRLIYYSQIVNDFQKGDIAEGYSVSREKKESFPLTVTSAQKNPTAFYLCASNPEKSEWNTEAFFGQGTRLTVV.

The rearrangement uses TRBV7-8 and TRBJ2-1; 7 bases are shared with TRBD2. V lost 2 bases and J lost 2; bases outside the gene matches: 3. CDR1 is SGHVS, CDR2 FQNEAQ, per germline. The CDR3 has 15 residues. CDR3 coding DNA: TGTGCCAGCAGCTTACCAGCGGGAACCTACAATGAGCAGTTCTTC. Translated, it gives CASSLPAGTYNEQFF.

The V call is TRBV5-4, the J call TRBJ2-5; D is uncertain. Germline CDR1 reads SGHNT; CDR2 reads YYREEE (reference sequence). V lost 4 bases, J lost 2 bases, and 18 bases lay in between. There are 16 residues in the CDR3. Here the CDR3 reads CASSPVSARNQETQYF. The DNA for the CDR3 is TGTGCCAGCAGCCCCGTGAGTGCGAGAAATCAAGAGACCCAGTACTTC.

This clone was recorded only once. This rearrangement joins TRBV7-2 to TRBJ1-3, with 8 bases lining up with TRBD1. The V gene's germline CDR1 is SGHTA and CDR2 FQGNSA. Trimming removed 1 base from V and 2 bases from J; junction bases left unmatched: 7. The CDR3 is 17 residues long. In nucleotides, the CDR3 is TGTGCCAGCAGCTTAGAAGGGGACAGGTCCGCTGGAAACACCATATATTTT. This encodes CASSLEGDRSAGNTIYF.

The chain links TRBV7-3 to TRBJ2-3, with TRBD1 identical over 10 bases. This CDR3 spans 19 amino acids. Unmatched junction bases numbered 18, after V lost 5 bases and J lost 4 bases. Germline V gene sequence: CDR1 SGHTA, CDR2 FQGTGA. CDR3 in amino acids: CASSPIDDRGPGWSDTQYF. In nucleotides, the CDR3 is TGTGCCAGCAGCCCGATAGATGACAGGGGGCCAGGTTGGTCAGATACGCAGTATTTT.

The chain is built from TRBV2 and TRBJ2-7; D is unclear. This CDR3 has 14 residues. CDR1 and CDR2 (germline): SNHLY, FYNNEI. The V gene lost 0 bases and the J gene lost 2 bases, with 8 bases spanning the gap. CDR3: CASSEAPFPYEQYF. DNA of the CDR3: TGTGCCAGCAGTGAAGCGCCCTTCCCCTACGAGCAGTACTTC. Full variable domain (rest looked up from reference TRBV2 and TRBJ2-7): EPEVTQTPSHQVTQMGQEVILRCVPISNHLYFYWYRQILGQKVEFLVSFYNNEISEKSEIFDDQFSVERPDGSNFTLKIRSTKLEDSAMYFCASSEAPFPYEQYFGPGTRLTVT.

This chain uses TRBV7-2 with TRBJ2-2, with 7 bases identical to TRBD1. V was clipped by 5 bases and J by 6 bases; unmatched bases: 18. Germline CDR1 and CDR2: SGHTA and FQGNSA. CDR3 length: 18 residues. The DNA of the CDR3 is TGTGCCAGCAGCCCTCGACAGGGAGTCATCCTATGGGCCGGGGAGCTGTTTTTT. It yields the protein CASSPRQGVILWAGELFF.

The J gene is TRBJ2-5, the V gene TRBV11-2, with 11 positions matching TRBD2. J gave up 0 bases and V 1 base, and 4 bases lay outside the gene matches. Germline values: CDR1 SGHAT, CDR2 FQNNGV. CDR3 size: 17 residues. The CDR3 bases are TGTGCCAGCAGCTTAGTTAGGACTAGCGGGTACCAAGAGACCCAGTACTTC. It yields the protein CASSLVRTSGYQETQYF.

The chain employs TRBV27 and TRBJ2-1; D remains ambiguous. The CDR3 has 13 amino acids. The V end was cut by 0 bases, the J end by 10 bases, with 10 bases between. The germline V gene has CDR1 MNHEY and CDR2 SMNVEV (reference sequence). This CDR3 is CASSLSSVSEQFF. In nucleotides, the CDR3 is TGTGCCAGCAGTTTATCAAGCGTATCGGAGCAGTTCTTC.

The V and J genes are TRBV5-1 and TRBJ2-2; D is perhaps TRBD1 or TRBD2 (5 bases each). V lost 2 bases and J lost 0, with 17 bases in between. Germline V gene lookup returns CDR1 SGHRS and CDR2 YFSETQ. There are 18 residues in the CDR3. CDR3 residues: CASSLGPSWGTNTGELFF. In DNA form, the CDR3 reads TGCGCCAGCAGCTTAGGCCCCTCTTGGGGGACGAACACCGGGGAGCTGTTTTTT. Together with reference TRBV5-1 and TRBJ2-2, the CDR3 gives the full variable domain: KAGVTQTPRYLIKTRGQQVTLSCSPISGHRSVSWYQQTPGQGLQFLFEYFSETQRNKGNFPGRFSGRQFSNSRSEMNVSTLELGDSALYLCASSLGPSWGTNTGELFFGEGSRLTVL.

The rearrangement joins TRBV5-1 to TRBJ1-1, with 12 positions matching TRBD1. This CDR3 region has 16 residues. Germline loops: CDR1 SGHRS, CDR2 YFSETQ. J was trimmed by 5 bases and V by 3 bases; bases with no gene match: 8. The CDR3 nucleotides read TGCGCCAGCAGCTCGGGACAGGGGGCGCCTGGAACTGAAGCTTTCTTT. It is translated as CASSSGQGAPGTEAFF.

The gene calls are TRBV7-4 and TRBJ1-2, with TRBD1 matching 7 bases. The CDR3 consists of 18 residues. In germline, CDR1 is SGHVT, CDR2 SQSDAQ. The V and J ends lost 2 bases and 2 bases, in that order; junction bases with no gene match: 14. The CDR3 protein is CASSLQAWVTGKNYGYTF. Written as DNA, the CDR3 is TGTGCCAGCAGCTTACAAGCTTGGGTGACAGGGAAGAACTATGGCTACACCTTC.

This chain uses TRBV25-1 with TRBJ1-5, with unresolved D. The V end lost 1 base, the J end lost 3 bases, and 1 base lay between the germline ends. The CDR3 extends over 12 amino acids. Germline CDR1 MGHDK, CDR2 SYGVNS. The CDR3 sequence: CASSESNQPQHF. CDR3 DNA sequence: TGTGCCAGCAGTGAATCCAATCAGCCCCAGCATTTT.

This clone has just one count. The rearrangement joins TRBV11-2 to TRBJ2-6, with 9 bases fitting TRBD1. Losses at the gene ends were 1 base for V and 1 base for J; bases not matched to a gene: 8. This CDR3 spans 19 amino acids. Germline CDR1 is SGHAT and CDR2 is FQNNGV. The DNA of the CDR3 is TGTGCCAGCAGCTTAGGGGGGTGGGACAGGGTATCTGGGGCCAACGTCCTGACTTTC. Translation gives CASSLGGWDRVSGANVLTF.

The V call is TRBV29-1, the J call TRBJ2-1; the D gene is possibly TRBD2 (6 bases). Deletions cut 2 bases from V and 7 bases from J, with 9 bases between. The germline V gene has CDR1 SQVTM and CDR2 ANQGSEA. There are 12 residues in the CDR3. The CDR3 nucleotides are TGCAGCGTTGAATTGCGGGGTAATGAGCAGTTCTTC. Translation: CSVELRGNEQFF.

CDR3 sequence: CASTSPHSGTDRHEQFF. The CDR3 DNA sequence: TGTGCCAGCACCTCACCCCATAGCGGGACAGATCGTCATGAGCAGTTCTTC. V usage is TRBV5-4 and J usage is TRBJ2-1; TRBD2 is a possible D gene (8 bases). This CDR3 contains 17 residues. The V gene lost 6 bases and the J gene lost 8 bases, with 27 bases spanning the gap. CDR1 is SGHNT, CDR2 YYREEE, per germline (reference sequence).

This clone appeared a single time. The chain has TRBV4-1 and TRBJ2-7, with 9 positions matching TRBD2. Trimming at V came to 4 bases and at J to 2 bases, leaving 12 bases not matched to a gene. Germline CDR1 reads MGHRA; CDR2 reads YSYEKL. The CDR3 sequence is 17 residues long. The CDR3 spells CASSRESSSGKPYEQYF. In nucleotides, the CDR3 is TGCGCCAGCAGCCGAGAAAGTTCTAGCGGGAAACCCTACGAGCAGTACTTC.